The 15 T cell receptor beta chains reported below all come from one sample, sequenced in a study of vaccination effects on CD4 cells after COVID-19. Their cognate antigens are unknown. Clones were read by immunoSEQ multiplex PCR, and TCRdb kept only the in-frame ones, dropping some. This table has 40,000 to 50,000 clones, around 74% appearing once. Antigen-specific CD4+ T cells were first expanded with viral peptide pools by the ViraFEST assay and only then sequenced. At the end of 9 to 11 days of culture, CD4+ T cells were isolated. Every participant took two doses of the BNT162b2 or mRNA-1273 vaccine. The material sequenced was CD4+ T cells from PBMCs cultured with HCoV-OC43 spike peptides, taken after COVID-19 vaccination. The subset: HCoV-OC43 spike overlapping peptide pool stimulation. These receptors came from a human donor who received a COVID-19 vaccine.

The chain links TRBV4-1 to TRBJ2-7, with 11 bases fitting TRBD1. The trim removed 3 bases at V and 2 bases at J, leaving 3 bases unmatched. Looked up from germline, CDR1 is MGHRA and CDR2 is YSYEKL. The CDR3 extends over 15 amino acids. The CDR3 coding sequence is TGCGCCAGCAGCCACCCGGGACAGGGGGCCTACGAGCAGTACTTC. Protein: CASSHPGQGAYEQYF.

V gene TRBV5-1 combines with J gene TRBJ1-1, with 7 bases fitting TRBD1. V gave up 2 bases and J gave up 7 bases; unmatched junction bases: 8. Germline loops: CDR1 SGHRS, CDR2 YFSETQ. This CDR3 region has 14 residues. CDR3 coding DNA: TGCGCCAGCAGCTTCGACAGGGTCGGTGGTGAAGCTTTCTTT. Protein sequence: CASSFDRVGGEAFF.

V usage is TRBV18 and J usage is TRBJ2-2; TRBD2 agrees at 9 bases. Trimming cost V 5 bases and J 3 bases; bases outside gene matches: 4. The CDR3 is 15 residues long. Germline lookup yields CDR1 KGHSH and CDR2 LQKENI. The CDR3 reads CASSGGRAHTGELFF. The CDR3 DNA follows: TGTGCCAGCTCAGGCGGGAGGGCCCACACCGGGGAGCTGTTTTTT.

The gene calls are TRBV5-6 and TRBJ1-5, with TRBD1 as a possible D gene (6 bases). Trimming took off 4 bases at V and 5 bases at J, with 13 bases between the two ends. CDR1 is SGHDT and CDR2 is YYEEEE in the germline V gene. This CDR3 contains 14 residues. The CDR3 bases are TGTGCCAGCAGCAACCTGGACAGTCATCAGCCCCAGCATTTT. Its protein is CASSNLDSHQPQHF.

This chain links TRBV11-3 with TRBJ1-1; possibly TRBD1 for D (5 bases). Trimming removed 2 bases at V and 5 bases at J, with 12 bases between. CDR1 and CDR2 from the germline V gene are SGHNT and YENEEA. CDR3 length equals 14 residues. Written as DNA, the CDR3 is TGTGCCAGCAGCTTAAATCAGGGAGGAACTGAAGCTTTCTTT. Residues: CASSLNQGGTEAFF.

V usage is TRBV5-1 and J usage is TRBJ1-6, with 8 bases matching TRBD1. The CDR3 is made up of 16 amino acids. J was trimmed by 10 bases and V by 0 bases; bases with no gene match: 9. The germline gives CDR1 SGHRS, CDR2 YFSETQ. CDR3 sequence: CASSLESQGAKSPLHF. The CDR3 DNA follows: TGCGCCAGCAGCTTGGAGTCTCAGGGGGCGAAATCACCCCTCCACTTT.

This sequence joins TRBV6-1 and TRBJ2-1; D uncertain. V was clipped by 1 base and J by 5 bases, with 12 bases between them. Germline V lookup: CDR1 MNHNS, CDR2 SASEGT. There are 15 residues in the CDR3. The CDR3 coding sequence is TGTGCCAGCAGTGAAGGTCTGGGATCGAACAATGAGCAGTTCTTC. This gives the protein CASSEGLGSNNEQFF.

The rearrangement joins TRBV18 to TRBJ2-3; D uncertain. Germline CDR1 and CDR2: KGHSH and LQKENI. This CDR3 contains 12 residues. The V end lost 2 bases, the J end lost 2 bases, and 2 bases lay between the germline ends. CDR3 sequence (DNA): TGTGCCAGCTCACCATACACAGATACGCAGTATTTT. Residues: CASSPYTDTQYF. Full variable domain (remainder filled in from reference TRBV18 and TRBJ2-3): NAGVMQNPRHLVRRRGQEARLRCSPMKGHSHVYWYRQLPEEGLKFMVYLQKENIIDESGMPKERFSAEFPKEGPSILRIQQVVRGDSAAYFCASSPYTDTQYFGPGTRLTVL.

The chain couples TRBV5-4 to TRBJ2-3; 11 bases match TRBD2. The ends lost 4 bases at V and 5 bases at J; junction bases unmatched: 9. Germline CDR1 SGHNT, CDR2 YYREEE (reference sequence). The CDR3 covers 16 residues. The CDR3 coding sequence is TGTGCCAGCAGCGAACAACTAGCGGGGGAGGAAGATACGCAGTATTTT. This codes for CASSEQLAGEEDTQYF.

The V and J genes are TRBV10-1 and TRBJ2-1; TRBD1 agrees at 7 bases. V trimming: 3 bases; J trimming: 2 bases; junction bases outside the gene matches: 16. Germline V gene data show CDR1 as WNHNN and CDR2 as SYGVQD (reference sequence). This CDR3 contains 19 residues. The CDR3 bases are TGCGCCAGCAGTGATCCGTCGACGAACGACAGGGTTACCTACAATGAGCAGTTCTTC. Translated: CASSDPSTNDRVTYNEQFF.

The V call is TRBV28, the J call TRBJ1-5; 7 positions match TRBD1. Germline V CDR1 and CDR2: MDHEN, SYDVKM. The V gene end was trimmed by 6 bases and the J gene end by 2 bases; junction bases not matched to a gene: 7. This CDR3 region has 15 residues. The CDR3 region is CASSHGQVGNQPQHF. In nucleotides, the CDR3 is TGTGCCAGCAGCCATGGACAGGTCGGCAATCAGCCCCAGCATTTT.

This clone has a handful of counts. As DNA, the CDR3 is TGTGCCAGCAGTGACGGGGGTAATTCACCCCTCCACTTT. Protein: CASSDGGNSPLHF. The chain joins TRBV6-1 to TRBJ1-6, with D perhaps matching TRBD1 (5 bases). The germline V gene encodes CDR1 MNHNS and CDR2 SASEGT. CDR3 length: 13 amino acids. V lost 3 bases and J 6 bases, leaving 6 bases between the germline ends.

The chain combines TRBV4-2 with TRBJ2-1, with 8 bases aligning to TRBD2. The CDR3 sequence is 20 residues long. V shed 0 bases, J shed 9 bases, and the junction held 22 bases outside the gene matches. Per the germline V gene, CDR1 is LGHNA and CDR2 is YNFKEQ. CDR3 bases: TGTGCCAGCAGCCAAGAGGGTGTACAAAGCGGGAGTAGTAAAAGAGGTGAGCAGTTCTTC. It yields the protein CASSQEGVQSGSSKRGEQFF.

This chain joins TRBV5-1 and TRBJ1-6, with 7 bases lining up with TRBD1. Germline lookup yields CDR1 SGHRS and CDR2 YFSETQ. V trimming: 5 bases; J trimming: 7 bases; junction bases outside the gene matches: 12. The CDR3 runs to 16 residues. This chain's CDR3 is CASSYSPQTGNSPLHF. The CDR3 region has the DNA TGCGCCAGCAGTTATTCCCCGCAGACAGGGAATTCACCCCTCCACTTT.

V gene TRBV14 combines with J gene TRBJ2-3; D not resolved. Germline V gives CDR1 SGHDN, CDR2 FVKESK. The CDR3 has 16 residues. With 1 base removed from V and 5 bases from J, the gap between germline ends came to 16 bases. The CDR3 is CASSQVGGLVRDTQYF. The CDR3 region has the DNA TGTGCCAGCAGCCAAGTAGGTGGCCTTGTGCGAGATACGCAGTATTTT. Filled out from reference TRBV14 and TRBJ2-3, the complete variable domain reads EAGVTQFPSHSVIEKGQTVTLRCDPISGHDNLYWYRRVMGKEIKFLLHFVKESKQDESGMPNNRFLAERTGGTYSTLKVQPAELEDSGVYFCASSQVGGLVRDTQYFGPGTRLTVL.